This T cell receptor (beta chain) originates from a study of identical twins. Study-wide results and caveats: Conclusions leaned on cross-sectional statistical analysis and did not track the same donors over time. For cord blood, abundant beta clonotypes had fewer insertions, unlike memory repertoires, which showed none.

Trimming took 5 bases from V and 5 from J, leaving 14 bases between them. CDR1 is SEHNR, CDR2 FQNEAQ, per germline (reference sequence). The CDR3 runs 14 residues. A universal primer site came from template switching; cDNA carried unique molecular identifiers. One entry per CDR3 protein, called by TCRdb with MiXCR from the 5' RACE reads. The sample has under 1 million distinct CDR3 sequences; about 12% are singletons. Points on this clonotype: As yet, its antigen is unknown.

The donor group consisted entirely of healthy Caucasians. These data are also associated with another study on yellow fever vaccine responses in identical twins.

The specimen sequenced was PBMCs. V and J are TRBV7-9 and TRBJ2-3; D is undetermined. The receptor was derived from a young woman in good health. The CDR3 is CASSATLGGDTQYF. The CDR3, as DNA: TGTGCCAGCAGCGCCACCCTAGGTGGAGATACGCAGTATTTT.